This T cell receptor beta chain comes out of a study of blood T cell repertoires in COVID-19. The wider study: Spain, Italy and the United States supplied samples that represented acute and convalescent COVID-19. From T cells, B-cell-depleted T cells, or PBMCs came the material, which was cDNA or gDNA.

This CDR3 has 16 amino acids. CDR1 MNHEY and CDR2 SVGEGT come from the germline V gene. V trimming: 5 bases; J trimming: 6 bases; junction bases outside the gene matches: 11. Measured with immunoSEQ multiplex PCR; TCRdb has only the in-frame clones, and not every one. The data hold 260,000 or so clones, with 70% to 90% observed a single time. This chain joins TRBV6-2 or TRBV6-3 and TRBJ2-1, with 9 bases matching TRBD1. This sequence was found in a human donor in a cohort sampled during active COVID-19. The sample taken for sequencing was peripheral blood. The CDR3 DNA sequence: TGTGCCAGCAGTAAATACCCGGGACAGGGAGTCAATGAGCAGTTCTTC. Translation: CASSKYPGQGVNEQFF.